This TCR beta chain was obtained from a study of PD-1 blockade in mismatch repair-deficient tumors. The data were produced by immunoSEQ multiplex PCR, yet TCRdb's version contains in-frame clones alone and is incomplete. The data show more than 40,000 clones, approximately 78% seen once. Germline CDR1 and CDR2: SGHDN and FVKESK. J lost 0 bases, V lost 5 bases, and 12 bases had no gene match. The CDR3 covers 19 residues. V usage is TRBV14 and J usage is TRBJ2-1; 11 nucleotides agree with TRBD2. The input for sequencing was peripheral blood, taken 4 weeks after starting pembrolizumab. The origin of this receptor is an adult with mismatch repair-deficient cancer. CDR3 region: CASSELWLAGGSSYNEQFF. CDR3 sequence (DNA): TGTGCCAGCAGCGAACTTTGGCTAGCGGGAGGTTCCTCCTACAATGAGCAGTTCTTC.